This T cell receptor beta chain appears in the sequencing data of a study of cytomegalovirus exposure and HLA in healthy donors. Study in general: Earlier work reported about 110 million unique TCR beta sequences from 180 million or so T cells.

As regards this clone: Its specificity is unknown.

CDR1 is SEHNR, CDR2 FQNEAQ, per germline (reference sequence). The CDR3 runs 17 residues. V gave up 6 bases and J gave up 8 bases; unmatched junction bases: 19. Findings and limits, study-wide: Cytomegalovirus association was assigned to approximately 160 TCR beta chains. Near-uniform donor sequencing depth was presumed by presence/absence analyses. Relative to equally common others, HLA-associated TCR beta chains showed greater clonal expansion in a later analysis.

The PCR was carried out with 60 Vbeta primers and 13 Jbeta primers. Sequencing was performed with immunoSEQ multiplex PCR; in TCRdb, only in-frame clones are kept and a portion is missing. The data hold 130,000 to 150,000 clones, with less than 85% observed a single time. The origin of this receptor is a man in his late teens or twenties in good health and CMV-seropositive. V and J are TRBV7-9 and TRBJ2-3; TRBD2 agrees at 8 bases. The sample comprised PBMCs. CDR3 nucleotide sequence: TGTGCCAGCAGTTTTATGGACGGGGGGGCCGTTCGGAGTACGCAGTATTTT. It translates to CASSFMDGGAVRSTQYF.